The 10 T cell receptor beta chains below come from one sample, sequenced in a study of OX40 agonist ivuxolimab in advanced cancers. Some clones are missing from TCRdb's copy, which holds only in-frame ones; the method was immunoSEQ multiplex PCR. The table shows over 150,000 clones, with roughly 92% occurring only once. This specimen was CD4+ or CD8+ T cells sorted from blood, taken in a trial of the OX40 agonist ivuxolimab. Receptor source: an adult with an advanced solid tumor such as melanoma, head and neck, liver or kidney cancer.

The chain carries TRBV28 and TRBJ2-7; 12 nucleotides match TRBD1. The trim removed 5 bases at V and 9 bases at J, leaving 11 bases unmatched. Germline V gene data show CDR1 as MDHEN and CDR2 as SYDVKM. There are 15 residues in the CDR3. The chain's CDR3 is CASSTGTGGWSGQYF. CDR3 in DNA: TGTGCCAGCAGTACCGGGACAGGGGGCTGGTCGGGGCAGTACTTC.

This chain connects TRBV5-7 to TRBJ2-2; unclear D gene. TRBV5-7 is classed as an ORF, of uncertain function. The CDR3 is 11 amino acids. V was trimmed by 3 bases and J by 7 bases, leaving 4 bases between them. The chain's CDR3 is CASSSVGELFF. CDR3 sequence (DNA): TGTGCCAGCAGCTCGGTCGGGGAGCTGTTTTTT.

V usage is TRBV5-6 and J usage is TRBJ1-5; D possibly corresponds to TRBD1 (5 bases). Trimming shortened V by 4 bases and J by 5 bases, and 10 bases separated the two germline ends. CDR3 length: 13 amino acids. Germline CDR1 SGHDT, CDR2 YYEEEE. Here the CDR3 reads CASSKGVDQPQHF. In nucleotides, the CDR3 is TGTGCCAGCAGCAAAGGGGTCGATCAGCCCCAGCATTTT. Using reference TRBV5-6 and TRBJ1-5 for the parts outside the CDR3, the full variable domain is DAGVTQSPTHLIKTRGQQVTLRCSPKSGHDTVSWYQQALGQGPQFIFQYYEEEERQRGNFPDRFSGHQFPNYSSELNVNALLLGDSALYLCASSKGVDQPQHFGDGTRLSIL.

CDR3 loop: CSVVAQGSAEAFF. CDR3 nucleotides: TGCAGCGTTGTAGCCCAGGGCTCCGCTGAAGCTTTCTTT. The rearrangement links TRBV29-1 to TRBJ1-1, with D perhaps matching TRBD1 (5 bases). Germline V gives CDR1 SQVTM, CDR2 ANQGSEA. The CDR3 has 13 residues. V was pared by 4 bases and J by 6 bases, with 15 bases between.

CDR3 DNA: TGTGCCAGCAGTAGTCCGCCTCGGGCGGTAGAGACCCAGTACTTC. Residues: CASSSPPRAVETQYF. The J gene is TRBJ2-5, the V gene TRBV2; unclear D gene. The germline V gene encodes CDR1 SNHLY and CDR2 FYNNEI. This CDR3 is built from 15 residues. V dropped 5 bases and J dropped 4 bases, with 17 bases sitting between them.

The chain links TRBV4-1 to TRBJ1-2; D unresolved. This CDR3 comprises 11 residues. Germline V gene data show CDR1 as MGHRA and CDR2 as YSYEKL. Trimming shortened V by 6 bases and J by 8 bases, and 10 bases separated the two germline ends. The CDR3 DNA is TGCGCCAGCAGTTCCGGGAGAGGCTACACCTTC. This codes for CASSSGRGYTF.

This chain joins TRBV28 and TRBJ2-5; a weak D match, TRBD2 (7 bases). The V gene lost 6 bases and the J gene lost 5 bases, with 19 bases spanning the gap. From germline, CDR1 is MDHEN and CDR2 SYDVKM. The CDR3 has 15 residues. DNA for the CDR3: TGTGCCAGCAGCCTTGGGGGGGCGTCGGGTGAGACCCAGTACTTC. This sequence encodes CASSLGGASGETQYF.

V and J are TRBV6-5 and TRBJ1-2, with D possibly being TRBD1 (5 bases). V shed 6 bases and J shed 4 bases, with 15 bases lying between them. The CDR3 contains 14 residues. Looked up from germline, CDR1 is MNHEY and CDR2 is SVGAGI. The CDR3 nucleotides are TGTGCCAGCAGCCTCAATGACAGAGTCTATGGCTACACCTTC. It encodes CASSLNDRVYGYTF.

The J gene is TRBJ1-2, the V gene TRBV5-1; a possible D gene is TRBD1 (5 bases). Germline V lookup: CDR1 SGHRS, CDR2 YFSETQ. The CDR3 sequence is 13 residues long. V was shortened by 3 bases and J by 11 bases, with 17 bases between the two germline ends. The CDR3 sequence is CASSSSGTDQYTF. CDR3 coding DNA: TGCGCCAGCAGCTCTTCCGGGACGGATCAGTACACCTTC.

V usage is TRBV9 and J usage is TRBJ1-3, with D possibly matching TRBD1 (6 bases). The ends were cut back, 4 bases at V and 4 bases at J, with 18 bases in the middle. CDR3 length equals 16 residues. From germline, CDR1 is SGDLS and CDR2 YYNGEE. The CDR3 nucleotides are TGTGCCAGCAGCTCTAATCTCAGGGGAGAAGGAAACACCATATATTTT. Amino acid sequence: CASSSNLRGEGNTIYF.